This T cell receptor beta chain was recovered during a study of T cells after somatic rescue of genetic block. Losses at the gene ends were 2 bases for V and 2 bases for J; bases not matched to a gene: 5. The CDR3 has 16 residues. From germline, CDR1 is MNHNY and CDR2 SVGAGI (reference sequence). Method: immunoSEQ multiplex PCR; TCRdb's copy keeps in-frame clones and lacks some. The data hold 10,000 or so clones, with 71% observed a single time. V is TRBV6-6 and J is TRBJ2-1, with 8 bases matching TRBD2. The source of this sequence is a boy aged 10-17 years. The specimen sequenced was peripheral blood mononuclear cells (PBMCs). The DNA of the CDR3 is TGTGCCAGCAGTTACCCGGGACTAGGGGCCTACAATGAGCAGTTCTTC. Amino acid sequence: CASSYPGLGAYNEQFF.